Included here is one T cell receptor (beta chain) sequence, with context. Unique molecular identifiers were used in preparing the TCRbeta library. TCRdb reprocessed the PCR reads with MiXCR, giving one entry per CDR3 protein. There are 500,000 or so distinct CDR3 sequences in the sample; less than 35% occur only once, and approximately 2.3% lies in the top ten. The data are from a study of T-cell reconstitution after alpha-beta-depleted transplantation in children. Per the germline V gene, CDR1 is MGHRA and CDR2 is YSYEKL. Trimming took 4 bases from V and 2 from J, leaving 17 bases between them. This CDR3 is 16 amino acids long.

This sequence joins TRBV4-1 and TRBJ1-2, with D maybe TRBD1 (5 bases). The receptor was derived from a human donor who donated a stem cell graft to a child with aplastic anemia. The sample in question was PBMCs from the stem cell graft donor, obtained from the stem cell graft. CDR3 loop: CASSPERGLENYGYTF. The CDR3 DNA sequence: TGCGCCAGCAGCCCCGAGCGGGGGTTGGAGAACTATGGCTACACCTTC.